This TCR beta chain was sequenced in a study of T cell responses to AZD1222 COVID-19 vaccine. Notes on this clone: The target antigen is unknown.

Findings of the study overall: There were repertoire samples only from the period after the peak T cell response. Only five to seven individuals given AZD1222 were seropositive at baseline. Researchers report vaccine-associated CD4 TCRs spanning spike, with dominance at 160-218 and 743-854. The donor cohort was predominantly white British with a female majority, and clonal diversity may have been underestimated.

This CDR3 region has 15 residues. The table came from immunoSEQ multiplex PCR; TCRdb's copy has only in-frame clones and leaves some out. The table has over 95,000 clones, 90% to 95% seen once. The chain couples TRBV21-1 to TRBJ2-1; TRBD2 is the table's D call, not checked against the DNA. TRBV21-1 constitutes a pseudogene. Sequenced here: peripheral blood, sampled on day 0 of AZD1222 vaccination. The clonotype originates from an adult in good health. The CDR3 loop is CASSKGTSGDNEQFF. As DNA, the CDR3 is TGTGCCAGCAGCAAAGGAACTAGCGGGGACAATGAGCAGTTCTTC.